The 23 T cell receptor beta chains listed next were all sequenced from one sample in a study of CD8+ T cells in alopecia areata. The sequencing template was cDNA reverse transcribed from extracted RNA. Some clones are missing from TCRdb's copy, which holds only in-frame ones; the method was immunoSEQ multiplex PCR. The data contain over 70,000 clones, around 67% of them singletons. Regarding treatment: oral pan-JAK inhibitor, 5-10 mg twice daily. The sample was CD8+ T cells sorted from blood, taken at week 24, from a patient treated with tofacitinib. Source of these receptors: a human donor with alopecia areata.

The V and J genes are TRBV7-9 and TRBJ2-7; 9 bases are shared with TRBD2. Germline trimming cut 1 base from V and 0 bases from J; bases unmatched to any gene: 1. Germline CDR1 is SEHNR and CDR2 is FQNEAQ (reference sequence). The CDR3 sequence is 15 residues long. CDR3 residues: CASSLGREGSYEQYF. The CDR3 DNA reads TGTGCCAGCAGCTTAGGGCGGGAGGGCTCCTACGAGCAGTACTTC. Full variable domain (outside the CDR3, taken from reference TRBV7-9 and TRBJ2-7): DTGVSQNPRHKITKRGQNVTFRCDPISEHNRLYWYRQTLGQGPEFLTYFQNEAQLEKSRLLSDRFSAERPKGSFSTLEIQRTEQGDSAMYLCASSLGREGSYEQYFGPGTRLTVT.

The chain uses TRBV4-1 and TRBJ2-7; a possible D gene is TRBD1 (6 bases). The CDR3 totals 14 residues. Germline loops: CDR1 MGHRA, CDR2 YSYEKL. V was pared by 8 bases and J by 1 base, with 15 bases between. This CDR3 reads CASSMQGSSYEQYF. CDR3 nucleotide sequence: TGCGCCAGCTCAATGCAGGGGTCTTCCTACGAGCAGTACTTC.

CDR3 amino acids: CASSLGLVGKGGIEQYF. The CDR3 DNA reads as TGTGCCAGCAGCTTAGGGCTGGTCGGTAAAGGGGGGATCGAGCAGTACTTC. V and J are TRBV7-9 and TRBJ2-7; possibly TRBD1 or TRBD2 for D (6 bases each). The CDR3 spans 17 residues. Looked up from germline, CDR1 is SEHNR and CDR2 is FQNEAQ (reference sequence). V shed 1 base and J shed 6 bases, with 22 bases lying between them.

This clone was counted only a few times. The gene calls are TRBV4-1 and TRBJ1-1; 7 bases line up with TRBD1. V trimming: 5 bases; J trimming: 1 base; junction bases outside the gene matches: 7. This CDR3 spans 15 amino acids. The V gene's germline CDR1 is MGHRA and CDR2 YSYEKL. CDR3 coding DNA: TGCGCCAGCAGCGAACAGGGGATGGAGAACACTGAAGCTTTCTTT. This codes for CASSEQGMENTEAFF.

The CDR3 sequence: CASSSLTPGQFF. The DNA for the CDR3 is TGTGCCAGCAGCTCCCTCACTCCGGGTCAGTTCTTC. The chain employs TRBV7-9 and TRBJ2-1; no clear D gene. Deletions cut 4 bases from V and 13 bases from J, with 14 bases between. Germline assignment: CDR1 SEHNR and CDR2 FQNEAQ (reference sequence). The CDR3 runs to 12 residues.

The chain is built from TRBV6-6 and TRBJ2-1; D unresolved. The germline V gene encodes CDR1 MNHNY and CDR2 SVGAGI (reference sequence). The CDR3 has 10 residues. The germline V and J ends were trimmed by 6 bases and 8 bases, with 5 bases remaining between them. The CDR3 region has the DNA TGTGCCAGCAGCGGCCATGAGCAGTTCTTC. Protein sequence: CASSGHEQFF.

The chain carries TRBV2 and TRBJ2-1; no firm D call. CDR1 is SNHLY, CDR2 FYNNEI, per germline. The CDR3 runs 13 residues. V gave up 0 bases and J gave up 5 bases, with 5 bases separating them. The CDR3 sequence: CASSEAAHNEQFF. The DNA of the CDR3 is TGTGCCAGCAGTGAAGCTGCTCACAATGAGCAGTTCTTC.

This clone has at least ten counts. V usage is TRBV7-8 and J usage is TRBJ2-3, with D perhaps assigned TRBD1 or TRBD2 (5 bases each). Germline CDR1 and CDR2: SGHVS and FQNEAQ. V gave up 0 bases and J gave up 0 bases, with 16 bases separating them. The CDR3 spans 18 residues. Here the CDR3 reads CASSLAGEGAASTDTQYF. CDR3 DNA sequence: TGTGCCAGCAGCTTAGCAGGGGAAGGAGCGGCTAGCACAGATACGCAGTATTTT.

The rearrangement links TRBV29-1 to TRBJ2-2; D ambiguous. V lost 7 bases and J lost 0, with 18 bases in between. The CDR3 runs 16 residues. The germline V gene encodes CDR1 SQVTM and CDR2 ANQGSEA. This CDR3 is CSASITDRPNTGELFF. DNA of the CDR3: TGCAGCGCATCAATCACAGACCGACCGAACACCGGGGAGCTGTTTTTT.

The rearrangement links TRBV11-1 to TRBJ1-1; D gene ambiguous. Germline CDR1 SGHAT, CDR2 FQDESV (reference sequence). V was shortened by 1 base and J by 3 bases, with 18 bases between the two germline ends. The CDR3 is 17 amino acids. The CDR3 coding sequence is TGTGCCAGCAGCTTAGGATTCTCTGAATCGGCGCACACTGAAGCTTTCTTT. Encoded protein: CASSLGFSESAHTEAFF. Variable domain in full (rest from reference TRBV11-1 and TRBJ1-1): EAEVAQSPRYKITEKSQAVAFWCDPISGHATLYWYRQILGQGPELLVQFQDESVVDDSQLPKDRFSAERLKGVDSTLKIQPAELGDSAMYLCASSLGFSESAHTEAFFGQGTRLTVV.

The CDR3 reads CASSLLPQGNEAFF. The CDR3 DNA reads as TGTGCCAGCAGTTTATTGCCTCAGGGAAATGAAGCTTTCTTT. The chain carries TRBV27 and TRBJ1-1; maybe TRBD1 (5 bases). With 1 base removed from V and 7 bases from J, the gap between germline ends came to 13 bases. CDR3 length equals 14 residues. Germline CDR1 and CDR2: MNHEY and SMNVEV (reference sequence).

This clone has just a few counts. The V gene is TRBV9, the J gene TRBJ2-6; D remains ambiguous. The CDR3 covers 16 residues. V was pared by 2 bases and J by 1 base, with 10 bases between. CDR1 and CDR2 (germline): SGDLS, YYNGEE. The CDR3 reads CASSVDPSSGANVLTF. In DNA form, the CDR3 reads TGTGCCAGCAGCGTCGACCCTTCTTCTGGGGCCAACGTCCTGACTTTC.

The genes are TRBV28 and TRBJ2-2, with a possible D match to TRBD2 (6 bases). The CDR3 loop spans 15 amino acids. V lost 7 bases and J lost 2, with 14 bases in between. Germline-derived CDR1 and CDR2 are MDHEN and SYDVKM. CDR3 DNA sequence: TGTGCCAGCACGGGGGACGGTATTAACACCGGGGAGCTGTTTTTT. It encodes CASTGDGINTGELFF.

This chain links TRBV7-9 with TRBJ2-1; 8 positions match TRBD2. CDR3 size: 16 residues. Germline V gene sequence: CDR1 SEHNR, CDR2 FQNEAQ (reference sequence). The V gene end was trimmed by 3 bases and the J gene end by 5 bases; junction bases not matched to a gene: 9. CDR3 nucleotide sequence: TGTGCCAGCAGCTTCCCCATTGGACTAGCCGACAATGAGCAGTTCTTC. Translating it yields CASSFPIGLADNEQFF. Full variable domain (missing parts from reference TRBV7-9 and TRBJ2-1): DTGVSQNPRHKITKRGQNVTFRCDPISEHNRLYWYRQTLGQGPEFLTYFQNEAQLEKSRLLSDRFSAERPKGSFSTLEIQRTEQGDSAMYLCASSFPIGLADNEQFFGPGTRLTVL.

This chain connects TRBV11-2 to TRBJ2-5; 8 positions match TRBD2. The CDR3 contains 15 residues. The V gene's germline CDR1 is SGHAT and CDR2 FQNNGV. V dropped 5 bases and J dropped 5; count of bases not matched to a gene: 10. The CDR3 region is CASSQEGTRGETQYF. The CDR3 DNA reads as TGTGCCAGCAGCCAAGAGGGGACTAGGGGGGAGACCCAGTACTTC.

The chain joins TRBV6-5 to TRBJ2-1; D not certain. Looked up from germline, CDR1 is MNHEY and CDR2 is SVGAGI. The CDR3 covers 13 residues. The germline V and J ends were trimmed by 6 bases and 7 bases, with 13 bases remaining between them. CDR3 loop: CASSLSSSNEQFF. The DNA for the CDR3 is TGTGCCAGCAGCTTAAGTAGCTCAAATGAGCAGTTCTTC.

The CDR3 DNA reads TGTGCCAGCAGCGTAGAACACCTACCCTACGAGCAGTACTTC. Its protein is CASSVEHLPYEQYF. The gene calls are TRBV9 and TRBJ2-7; D gene ambiguous. Trimming removed 0 bases at V and 2 bases at J, with 9 bases between. Germline V gene sequence: CDR1 SGDLS, CDR2 YYNGEE. The CDR3 length is 14 residues.

This clone was observed a few times. CDR3 protein: CAISESIYEQYF. The CDR3 bases are TGTGCCATCAGTGAGTCCATTTACGAGCAGTACTTC. J is TRBJ2-7 and V is TRBV10-3; unclear D gene. The length of the CDR3 is 12 residues. The germline V and J ends were trimmed by 0 bases and 4 bases, with 4 bases remaining between them. Germline assignment: CDR1 ENHRY and CDR2 SYGVKD.

In its sample, this clone is medium-sized. The chain employs TRBV6-4 and TRBJ2-3, with a weak D call TRBD1 (5 bases). CDR3 length equals 14 residues. The germline V gene has CDR1 MRHNA and CDR2 SNTAGT. V shed 2 bases and J shed 2 bases, with 8 bases lying between them. Here the CDR3 reads CASSDQGATDTQYF. CDR3 nucleotides: TGTGCCAGCAGTGACCAAGGGGCCACAGATACGCAGTATTTT.

The chain is built from TRBV4-1 and TRBJ2-7; 7 nucleotides match TRBD1. CDR3 length: 15 residues. V lost 1 base to trimming and J lost 5 bases; unmatched junction nucleotides: 8. In germline, CDR1 is MGHRA, CDR2 YSYEKL. The CDR3 coding sequence is TGCGCCAGCAGCCAAGTTCGCCAGGGGGTCGACGAGCAGTACTTC. Its protein product is CASSQVRQGVDEQYF.

This rearrangement joins TRBV6-6 to TRBJ1-1, with 7 bases fitting TRBD1. The CDR3 runs to 13 residues. CDR1 is MNHNY and CDR2 is SVGAGI in the germline V gene (reference sequence). V shed 10 bases, J shed 1 base, and the junction held 6 bases outside the gene matches. The CDR3 DNA reads as TGTGCCACCAGCTGGGACAGGAACACTGAAGCTTTCTTT. This gives the protein CATSWDRNTEAFF.

CDR3 sequence (DNA): TGCGCCAGCAGCTTGGGGTCCCACCGAGACAACTACGAGCAGTACTTC. Protein sequence: CASSLGSHRDNYEQYF. The chain joins TRBV5-1 to TRBJ2-7, with unresolved D. Between the trimmed V and J ends, which lost 0 bases and 3 bases, there was a span of 16 bases. The V gene's germline CDR1 is SGHRS and CDR2 YFSETQ. The CDR3 runs 16 residues.

The chain links TRBV4-1 to TRBJ2-3; 9 positions agree with TRBD2. The CDR3 runs to 16 residues. With 4 bases clipped from V and 5 bases from J, the junction kept 10 bases outside the gene matches. The germline gives CDR1 MGHRA, CDR2 YSYEKL. CDR3 coding DNA: TGCGCCAGCAGCCCGGGACTAGCCCGGACCGAAGATACGCAGTATTTT. This gives the protein CASSPGLARTEDTQYF.